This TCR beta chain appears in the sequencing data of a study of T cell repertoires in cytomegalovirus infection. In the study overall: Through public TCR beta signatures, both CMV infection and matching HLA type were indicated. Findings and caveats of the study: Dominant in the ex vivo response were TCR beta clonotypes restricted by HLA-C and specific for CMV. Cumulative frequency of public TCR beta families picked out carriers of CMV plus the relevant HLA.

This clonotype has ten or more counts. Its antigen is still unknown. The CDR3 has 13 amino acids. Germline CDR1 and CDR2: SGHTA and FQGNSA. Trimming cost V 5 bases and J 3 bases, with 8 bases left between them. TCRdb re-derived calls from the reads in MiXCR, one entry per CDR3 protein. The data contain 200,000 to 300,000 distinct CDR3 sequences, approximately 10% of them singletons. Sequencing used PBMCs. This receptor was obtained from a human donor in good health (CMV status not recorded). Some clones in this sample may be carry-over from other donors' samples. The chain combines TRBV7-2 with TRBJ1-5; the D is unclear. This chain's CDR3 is CASSPRPNQPQHF. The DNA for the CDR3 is TGTGCCAGCAGCCCAAGGCCCAATCAGCCCCAGCATTTT.